Sequencing of this TCR beta chain was carried out in a study of T cells in Graves' hyperthyroidism and ophthalmopathy. Study-wide results and limits: Most thyroid clonotypes that were expanded above 0.001 also turned up in blood.

This clonotype came up many times. Its antigen is undetermined. Amplification of TCR beta CDR3 regions was performed using RNA transcripts as template. The primer set for the first-round RT-PCR of the TCR CDR3 was HTBI. TCRdb reprocessed the multiplex PCR reads with MiXCR, giving one entry per CDR3 protein. The data contain approximately 560,000 distinct CDR3 sequences, approximately 15% of them seen just once; the ten biggest clones take up about 7%. This CDR3 region has 15 residues. Looked up from germline, CDR1 is LNHDA and CDR2 is SQIVND (reference sequence). V lost 9 bases to trimming and J lost 0 bases; unmatched junction nucleotides: 7. Absent ophthalmopathy progression within 18 months defined stable Graves' hyperthyroidism. The PBMCs were sourced from fresh peripheral blood (more than 9 ml).

The chain is built from TRBV19 and TRBJ2-2; 7 bases map to TRBD1. This sequence was found in a woman aged 25 to 45 with Graves' hyperthyroidism. Sample: blood. The CDR3 protein is CASRTGTANTGELFF. The CDR3 coding sequence is TGTGCCAGCAGGACCGGGACAGCGAACACCGGGGAGCTGTTTTTT. Combining the CDR3 with reference TRBV19 and TRBJ2-2 gives the whole variable domain DGGITQSPKYLFRKEGQNVTLSCEQNLNHDAMYWYRQDPGQGLRLIYYSQIVNDFQKGDIAEGYSVSREKKESFPLTVTSAQKNPTAFYLCASRTGTANTGELFFGEGSRLTVL.